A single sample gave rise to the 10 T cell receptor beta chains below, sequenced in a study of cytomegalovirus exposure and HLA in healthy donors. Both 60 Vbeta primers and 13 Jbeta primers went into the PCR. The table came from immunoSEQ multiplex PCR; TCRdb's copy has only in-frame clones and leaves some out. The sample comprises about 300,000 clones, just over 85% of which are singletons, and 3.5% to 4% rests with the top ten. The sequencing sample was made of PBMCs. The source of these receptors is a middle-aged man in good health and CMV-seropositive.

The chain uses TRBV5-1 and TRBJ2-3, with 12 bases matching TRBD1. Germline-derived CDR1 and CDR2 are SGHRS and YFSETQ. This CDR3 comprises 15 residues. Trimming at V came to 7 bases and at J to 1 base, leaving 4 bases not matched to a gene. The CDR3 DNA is TGCGCCAGCGGGACAGGGGGCACAGGCACAGATACGCAGTATTTT. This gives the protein CASGTGGTGTDTQYF.

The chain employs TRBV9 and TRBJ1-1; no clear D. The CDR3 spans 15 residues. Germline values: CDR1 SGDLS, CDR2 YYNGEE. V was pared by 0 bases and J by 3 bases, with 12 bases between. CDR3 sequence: CASSVEPTAYTEAFF. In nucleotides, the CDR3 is TGTGCCAGCAGCGTAGAACCCACAGCCTACACTGAAGCTTTCTTT. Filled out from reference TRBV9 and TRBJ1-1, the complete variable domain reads DSGVTQTPKHLITATGQRVTLRCSPRSGDLSVYWYQQSLDQGLQFLIQYYNGEERAKGNILERFSAQQFPDLHSELNLSSLELGDSALYFCASSVEPTAYTEAFFGQGTRLTVV.

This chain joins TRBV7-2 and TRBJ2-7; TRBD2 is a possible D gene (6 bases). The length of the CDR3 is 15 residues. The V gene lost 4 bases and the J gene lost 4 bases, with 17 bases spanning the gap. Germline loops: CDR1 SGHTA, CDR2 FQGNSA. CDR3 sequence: CASSSYRESPYEQYF. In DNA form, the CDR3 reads TGTGCCAGCAGCTCCTATCGGGAGTCTCCATACGAGCAGTACTTC.

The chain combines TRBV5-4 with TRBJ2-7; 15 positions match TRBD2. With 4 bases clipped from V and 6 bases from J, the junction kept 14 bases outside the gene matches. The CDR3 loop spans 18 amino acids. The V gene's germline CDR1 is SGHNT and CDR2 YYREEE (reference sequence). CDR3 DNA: TGTGCCAGCAGCCCCCCCCCGGGACTAGCGGGAGGTACGGGCGAGCAGTACTTC. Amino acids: CASSPPPGLAGGTGEQYF.

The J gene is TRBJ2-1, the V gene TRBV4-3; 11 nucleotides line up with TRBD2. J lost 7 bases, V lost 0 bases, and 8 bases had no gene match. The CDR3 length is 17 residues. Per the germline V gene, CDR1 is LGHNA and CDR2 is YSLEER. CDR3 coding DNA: TGCGCCAGCAGCCAAGATCTGAGAGGACTAGCGGGTAATGAGCAGTTCTTC. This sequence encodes CASSQDLRGLAGNEQFF.

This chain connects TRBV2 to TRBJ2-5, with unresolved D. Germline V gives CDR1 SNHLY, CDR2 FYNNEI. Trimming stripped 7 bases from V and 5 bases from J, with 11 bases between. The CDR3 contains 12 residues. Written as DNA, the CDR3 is TGTGCCAGCAACCCAACCCGGGAGACCCAGTACTTC. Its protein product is CASNPTRETQYF. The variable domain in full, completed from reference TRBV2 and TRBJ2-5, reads EPEVTQTPSHQVTQMGQEVILRCVPISNHLYFYWYRQILGQKVEFLVSFYNNEISEKSEIFDDQFSVERPDGSNFTLKIRSTKLEDSAMYFCASNPTRETQYFGPGTRLLVL.

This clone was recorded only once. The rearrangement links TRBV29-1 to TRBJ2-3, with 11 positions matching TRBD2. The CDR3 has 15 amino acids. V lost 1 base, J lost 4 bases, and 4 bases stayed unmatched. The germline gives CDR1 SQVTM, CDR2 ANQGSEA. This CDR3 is CSVEGTSGSSDTQYF. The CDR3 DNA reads TGCAGCGTTGAAGGAACTAGCGGGAGCTCAGATACGCAGTATTTT.

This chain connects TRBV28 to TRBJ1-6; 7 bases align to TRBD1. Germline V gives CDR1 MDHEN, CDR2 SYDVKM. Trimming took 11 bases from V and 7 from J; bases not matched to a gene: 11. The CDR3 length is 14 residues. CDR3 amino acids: CAENEGGRNSPLHF. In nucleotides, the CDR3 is TGTGCCGAAAACGAAGGGGGCAGGAATTCACCCCTCCACTTT.

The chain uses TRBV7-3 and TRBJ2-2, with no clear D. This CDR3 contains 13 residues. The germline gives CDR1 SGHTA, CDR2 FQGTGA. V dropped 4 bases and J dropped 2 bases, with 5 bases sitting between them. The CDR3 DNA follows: TGTGCCAGCAGCTCCTTAAACACCGGGGAGCTGTTTTTT. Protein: CASSSLNTGELFF.

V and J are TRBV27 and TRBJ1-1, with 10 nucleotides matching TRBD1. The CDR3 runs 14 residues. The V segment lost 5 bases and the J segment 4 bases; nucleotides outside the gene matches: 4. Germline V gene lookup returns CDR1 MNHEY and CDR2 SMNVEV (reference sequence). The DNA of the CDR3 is TGTGCCAGCAGTCAGACAGGGGGCGTCACTGAAGCTTTCTTT. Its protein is CASSQTGGVTEAFF.